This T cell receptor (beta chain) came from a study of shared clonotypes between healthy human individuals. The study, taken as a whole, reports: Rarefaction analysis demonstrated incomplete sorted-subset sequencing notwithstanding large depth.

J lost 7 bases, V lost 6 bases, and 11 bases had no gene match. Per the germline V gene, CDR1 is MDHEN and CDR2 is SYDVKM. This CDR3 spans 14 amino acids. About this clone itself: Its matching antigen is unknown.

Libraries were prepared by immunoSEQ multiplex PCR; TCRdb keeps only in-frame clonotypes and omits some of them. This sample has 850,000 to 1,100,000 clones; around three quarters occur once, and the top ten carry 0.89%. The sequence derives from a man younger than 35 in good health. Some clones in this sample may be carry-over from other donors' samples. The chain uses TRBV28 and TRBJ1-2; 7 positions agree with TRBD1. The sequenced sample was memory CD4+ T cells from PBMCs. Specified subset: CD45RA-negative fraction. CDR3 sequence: CASRVGGGDGGYTF. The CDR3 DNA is TGTGCCAGCAGGGTCGGAGGGGGCGATGGTGGCTACACCTTC.